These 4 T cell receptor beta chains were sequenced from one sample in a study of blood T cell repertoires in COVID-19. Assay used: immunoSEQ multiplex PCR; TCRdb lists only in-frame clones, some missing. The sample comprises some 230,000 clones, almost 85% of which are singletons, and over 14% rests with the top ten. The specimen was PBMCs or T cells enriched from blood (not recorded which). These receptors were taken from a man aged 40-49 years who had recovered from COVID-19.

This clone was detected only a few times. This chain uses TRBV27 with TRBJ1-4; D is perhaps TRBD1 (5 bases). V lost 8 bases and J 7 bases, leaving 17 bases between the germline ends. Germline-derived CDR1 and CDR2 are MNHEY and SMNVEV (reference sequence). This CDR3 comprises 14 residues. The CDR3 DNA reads TGTGCCAGCTCTGGGGGGGGGTTGACTGAAAAACTGTTTTTT. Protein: CASSGGGLTEKLFF.

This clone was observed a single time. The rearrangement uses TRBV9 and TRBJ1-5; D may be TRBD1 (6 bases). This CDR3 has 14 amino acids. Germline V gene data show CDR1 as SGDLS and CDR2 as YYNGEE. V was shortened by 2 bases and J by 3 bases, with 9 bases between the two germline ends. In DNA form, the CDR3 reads TGTGCCAGCAGCGTTACAGGGTTCAATCAGCCCCAGCATTTT. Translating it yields CASSVTGFNQPQHF.

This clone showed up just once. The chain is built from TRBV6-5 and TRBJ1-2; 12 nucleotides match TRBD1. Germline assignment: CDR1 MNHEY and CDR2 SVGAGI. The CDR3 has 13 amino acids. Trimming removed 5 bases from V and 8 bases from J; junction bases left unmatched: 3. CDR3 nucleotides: TGTGCCAGCAGTCGGGACAGGGGGCAAGGCTACACCTTC. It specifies CASSRDRGQGYTF.

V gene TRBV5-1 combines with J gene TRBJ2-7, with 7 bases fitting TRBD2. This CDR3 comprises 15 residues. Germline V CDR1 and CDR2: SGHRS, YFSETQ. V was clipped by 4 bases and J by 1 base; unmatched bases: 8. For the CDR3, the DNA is TGCGCCAGCAGCGCCGATGGGCGGGGGTCCTACGAGCAGTACTTC. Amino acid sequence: CASSADGRGSYEQYF.